These T cell receptor beta chains were read from a single sample in a study of blood T cell repertoires in COVID-19. Libraries were prepared by immunoSEQ multiplex PCR; TCRdb keeps only in-frame clonotypes and omits some of them. The table lists more than 150,000 clones, around 83% of them singletons. Sequenced: peripheral blood. These receptors were collected from a woman aged 35 to 49 with acute or convalescent COVID-19. CDR3s include the opening cysteine and the closing phenylalanine or tryptophan. A D gene is named only where the DNA matches it firmly. Clone size, where shown, is once, few, many, or a class for clones that have expanded.

TRBV2	.	.	TRBJ1-4	CASSPGRTNEKLFF	TGTGCCAGCAGCCCCGGGAGGACTAATGAAAAACTGTTTTTT
TRBV11-2	once	.	TRBJ1-1	CASSSTVNTEAFF	TGTGCCAGCAGCTCGACAGTGAACACTGAAGCTTTCTTT
TRBV24-1	.	.	TRBJ2-3	CATSDLDSPRQYF	TGTGCCACCAGTGACCTCGACAGTCCAAGACAGTATTTT
TRBV2	.	.	TRBJ1-2	CASRQGEVYGYTF	TGTGCCAGCAGACAGGGTGAAGTCTATGGCTACACCTTC
TRBV18	.	TRBD1	TRBJ2-1	CASSQRTGGRGDNEQFF	TGTGCCAGCTCACAGCGAACAGGGGGCCGGGGTGACAATGAGCAGTTCTTC
TRBV10-3	.	.	TRBJ2-2	CAISPGTGELFF	TGTGCCATCAGCCCCGGGACCGGGGAGCTGTTTTTT
TRBV21-1	.	.	TRBJ2-7	CASSKRPGDEQYF	TGTGCCAGCAGCAAACGGCCGGGAGACGAGCAGTACTTC
TRBV2	.	.	TRBJ2-1	CARYAGNEQFF	TGTGCCAGATATGCGGGGAATGAGCAGTTCTTC
TRBV1	.	.	TRBJ1-1	CTSNWSNTEAFF	TGCACCAGCAACTGGTCGAACACTGAAGCTTTCTTT
TRBV10-3	.	TRBD2	TRBJ2-3	CAFRAGGSTDTQYF	TGTGCCTTCCGAGCGGGAGGGAGCACAGATACGCAGTATTTT
TRBV3-1/TRBV3-2	.	.	TRBJ1-2	CASSPPASGVYGYTF	TGTGCCAGCAGCCCCCCGGCATCAGGGGTTTATGGCTACACCTTC
TRBV5-1	.	.	TRBJ2-5	CASSLNLGQSQETQYF	TGCGCCAGCAGCTTGAACCTTGGACAGTCCCAAGAGACCCAGTACTTC
TRBV5-1	once	.	TRBJ2-2	CASSLYFGTGELFF	TGCGCCAGCAGCTTGTATTTCGGTACCGGGGAGCTGTTTTTT
TRBV4-1	few	.	TRBJ1-2	CASSQDRGSDYGYTF	TGCGCCAGCAGCCAAGACAGGGGTTCAGACTATGGCTACACCTTC
TRBV28	.	TRBD2	TRBJ2-5	CASLRGRREETLGETQYF	TGTGCCAGCCTTAGAGGCAGGCGGGAGGAGACTTTGGGAGAGACCCAGTACTTC
TRBV28	few	.	TRBJ1-5	CATQWQTGRRNQPQHF	TGTGCCACCCAATGGCAAACAGGGCGAAGAAATCAGCCCCAGCATTTT
TRBV6-2/TRBV6-3	.	TRBD2	TRBJ2-7	CASSYATARVTFWGGEQYF	TGTGCCAGCAGTTACGCCACCGCCCGCGTGACGTTCTGGGGGGGCGAGCAGTACTTC
TRBV28	.	.	TRBJ2-3	CASSSPKADTQYF	TGTGCCAGCAGTTCCCCCAAAGCGGATACGCAGTATTTT
TRBV14	.	.	TRBJ2-7	CASSQDWAGGHEQYF	TGTGCCAGCAGCCAAGATTGGGCCGGGGGGCACGAGCAGTACTTC
TRBV24-1	few	.	TRBJ1-3	CATRGGNTIYF	TGTGCCACCAGGGGCGGAAACACCATATATTTT
TRBV5-1	.	.	TRBJ1-4	CASSAGASTNEKLFF	TGCGCCAGCAGCGCGGGGGCATCCACTAATGAAAAACTGTTTTTT
TRBV27	.	TRBD1	TRBJ1-2	CASKFRPGTDYGYTF	TGTGCCAGCAAGTTCCGTCCCGGGACAGACTATGGCTACACCTTC
TRBV29-1	.	.	TRBJ1-1	CSVLNRYTEAFF	TGCAGCGTTTTGAACAGATACACTGAAGCTTTCTTT
TRBV5-6	once	.	TRBJ1-2	CASSFYDRFGYGYTF	TGTGCCAGCAGCTTCTACGACAGATTTGGCTATGGCTACACCTTC
TRBV11-2	.	.	TRBJ2-5	CASSPGTNQYF	TGTGCCAGCAGCCCTGGGACAAACCAGTACTTC
TRBV19	.	TRBD1	TRBJ1-3	CASSAGTGSGNTIYF	TGTGCCAGTAGCGCCGGGACAGGGTCTGGAAACACCATATATTTT
TRBV21-1	.	.	TRBJ2-7	CASSNKTASYEQYF	TGTGCCAGCAGCAACAAGACAGCCTCCTACGAGCAGTACTTC
TRBV5-1	.	TRBD1	TRBJ1-4	CASSHQGVEEKLFF	TGCGCCAGCAGCCACCAGGGGGTAGAGGAAAAACTGTTTTTT
TRBV3-1/TRBV3-2	.	TRBD1	TRBJ1-2	CASSPTDRGDYGYTF	TGTGCCAGCAGCCCAACCGACAGGGGGGACTATGGCTACACCTTC
TRBV19	.	.	TRBJ2-6	CASSAVSGANVLTF	TGTGCCAGTAGTGCAGTCTCTGGGGCCAACGTCCTGACTTTC
TRBV11-3	.	.	TRBJ2-3	CASSLDHPGFTDTQYF	TGTGCCAGCAGCTTAGACCATCCAGGGTTCACAGATACGCAGTATTTT
TRBV5-1	.	.	TRBJ2-3	CASGDGTDTQYF	TGCGCCAGCGGCGACGGGACAGATACGCAGTATTTT
TRBV2	.	.	TRBJ1-1	CASAVVGFEETEAFF	TGTGCCAGCGCGGTCGTTGGCTTCGAGGAAACTGAAGCTTTCTTT
TRBV7-2	.	.	TRBJ1-2	CASSLVQGWDYGYTF	TGTGCCAGCAGCTTAGTCCAGGGATGGGACTATGGCTACACCTTC
TRBV2	.	.	TRBJ2-2	CASSDGSNTGELFF	TGTGCCAGCAGTGATGGCTCGAACACCGGGGAGCTGTTTTTT
TRBV19	.	.	TRBJ1-5	CASGGLYSNQPQHF	TGTGCCAGCGGGGGACTTTATAGCAATCAGCCCCAGCATTTT
TRBV6-5	.	TRBD1	TRBJ1-1	CASSGQENTEAFF	TGTGCCAGCAGCGGACAGGAGAACACTGAAGCTTTCTTT
TRBV5-6	.	TRBD2	TRBJ2-3	CASTPAPGGDTQYF	TGTGCCAGCACACCCGCCCCGGGGGGAGATACGCAGTATTTT
TRBV29-1	.	TRBD2	TRBJ2-5	CSTAGGVRETQYF	TGCAGCACGGCCGGGGGGGTCCGAGAGACCCAGTACTTC
TRBV6-5	.	.	TRBJ1-3	CASSYGGNRGNTIYF	TGTGCCAGCAGTTACGGGGGGAATAGAGGAAACACCATATATTTT
TRBV7-9	.	TRBD2	TRBJ2-1	CASSLGGLAGVSDEQFF	TGTGCCAGCAGCTTAGGGGGACTAGCGGGAGTCTCGGATGAGCAGTTCTTC
TRBV28	.	TRBD1	TRBJ1-5	CASTPGGSNQPQHF	TGTGCCAGCACCCCAGGGGGGAGCAATCAGCCCCAGCATTTT
TRBV18	.	.	TRBJ1-3	CASSPRESPQTNIF	TGTGCCAGCTCACCAAGGGAGTCCCCACAGACCAATATTTTC
TRBV18	.	.	TRBJ2-7	CASSQADTYEQYF	TGTGCCAGCTCACAGGCGGATACCTACGAGCAGTACTTC
TRBV6-5	.	.	TRBJ2-1	CASSYSGLSHLNEQFF	TGTGCCAGCAGTTACTCGGGCTTGTCGCACCTCAATGAGCAGTTCTTC
TRBV11-2	.	TRBD2	TRBJ2-3	CASSRLARTDTQYF	TGTGCCAGCAGCCGACTAGCCCGCACAGATACGCAGTATTTT
TRBV5-4	.	TRBD2	TRBJ2-7	CASSLGLAGLQGTYEQYF	TGTGCCAGCAGCCTCGGACTAGCGGGCCTCCAAGGCACCTACGAGCAGTACTTC
TRBV6-6	.	.	TRBJ1-1	CASSTGQHTEAFF	TGTGCCAGCAGTACCGGACAGCACACTGAAGCTTTCTTT
TRBV27	once	TRBD1	TRBJ1-2	CASSERTGGEYGYTF	TGTGCCAGCAGTGAAAGGACAGGAGGGGAGTATGGCTACACCTTC
TRBV11-1	many	.	TRBJ2-7	CASSPETSGVEQYF	TGTGCCAGCAGCCCCGAAACTTCAGGGGTCGAGCAGTACTTC